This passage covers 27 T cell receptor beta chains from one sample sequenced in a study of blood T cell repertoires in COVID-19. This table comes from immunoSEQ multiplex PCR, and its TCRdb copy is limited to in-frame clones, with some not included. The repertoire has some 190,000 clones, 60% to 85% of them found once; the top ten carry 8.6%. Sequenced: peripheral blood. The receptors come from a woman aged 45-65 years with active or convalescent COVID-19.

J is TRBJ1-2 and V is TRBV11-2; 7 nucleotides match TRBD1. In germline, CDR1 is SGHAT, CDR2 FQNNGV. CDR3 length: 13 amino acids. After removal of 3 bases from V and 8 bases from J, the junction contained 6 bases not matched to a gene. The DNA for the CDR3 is TGTGCCAGCAGCTTGGAGGGGGCGAGGGGCTACACCTTC. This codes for CASSLEGARGYTF.

CDR3 sequence reads: CASSDGTGFTEQYF. The DNA of the CDR3 is TGCGCCAGCAGCGACGGGACTGGCTTTACGGAGCAGTACTTC. The chain uses TRBV5-1 and TRBJ2-7; D might be TRBD2 (6 bases). Germline loops: CDR1 SGHRS, CDR2 YFSETQ. This CDR3 contains 14 residues. V lost 4 bases to trimming and J lost 7 bases, with 18 bases between them.

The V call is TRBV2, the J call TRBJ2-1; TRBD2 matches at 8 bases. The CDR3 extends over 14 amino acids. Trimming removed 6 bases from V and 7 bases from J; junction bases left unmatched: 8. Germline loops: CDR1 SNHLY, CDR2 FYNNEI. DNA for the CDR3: TGTGCCAGCAGGGGAGGCGCGGGGGGAAATGAGCAGTTCTTC. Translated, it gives CASRGGAGGNEQFF. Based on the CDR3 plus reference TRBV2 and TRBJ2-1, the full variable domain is EPEVTQTPSHQVTQMGQEVILRCVPISNHLYFYWYRQILGQKVEFLVSFYNNEISEKSEIFDDQFSVERPDGSNFTLKIRSTKLEDSAMYFCASRGGAGGNEQFFGPGTRLTVL.

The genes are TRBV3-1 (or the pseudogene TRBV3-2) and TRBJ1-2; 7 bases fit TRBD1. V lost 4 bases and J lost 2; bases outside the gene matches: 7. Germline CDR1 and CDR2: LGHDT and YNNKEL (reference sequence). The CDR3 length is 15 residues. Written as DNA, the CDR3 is TGTGCCAGCAGCCCCCGGTCACAGGGGAACTATGGCTACACCTTC. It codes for CASSPRSQGNYGYTF.

CDR3 DNA sequence: TGTGCCAGCAGTGAACGGCAGGGAAGGATGGCGACCCAGTACTTC. This codes for CASSERQGRMATQYF. This rearrangement joins TRBV6-1 to TRBJ2-5; possibly TRBD1 for D (5 bases). V was cut by 2 bases and J by 7 bases, with 17 bases left in between. Germline V lookup: CDR1 MNHNS, CDR2 SASEGT. CDR3 length equals 15 residues.

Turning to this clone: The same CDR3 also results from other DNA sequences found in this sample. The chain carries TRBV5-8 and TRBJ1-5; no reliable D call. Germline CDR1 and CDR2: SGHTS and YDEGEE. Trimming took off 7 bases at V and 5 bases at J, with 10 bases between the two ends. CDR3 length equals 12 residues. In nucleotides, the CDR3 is TGTGCCAGCGGACTTCGCGATCAGCCCCAGCATTTT. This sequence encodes CASGLRDQPQHF.

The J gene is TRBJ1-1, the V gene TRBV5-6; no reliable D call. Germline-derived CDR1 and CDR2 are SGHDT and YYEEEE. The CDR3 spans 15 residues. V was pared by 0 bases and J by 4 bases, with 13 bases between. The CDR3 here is CASSLGSGWGTEAFF. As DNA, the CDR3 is TGTGCCAGCAGCTTGGGTTCGGGGTGGGGCACTGAAGCTTTCTTT.

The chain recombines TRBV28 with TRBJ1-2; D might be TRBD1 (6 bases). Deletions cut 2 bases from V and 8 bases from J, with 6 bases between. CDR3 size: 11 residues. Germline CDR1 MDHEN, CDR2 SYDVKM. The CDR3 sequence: CASSLRGGYTF. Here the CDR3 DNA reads TGTGCCAGCAGTTTAAGGGGGGGCTACACCTTC.

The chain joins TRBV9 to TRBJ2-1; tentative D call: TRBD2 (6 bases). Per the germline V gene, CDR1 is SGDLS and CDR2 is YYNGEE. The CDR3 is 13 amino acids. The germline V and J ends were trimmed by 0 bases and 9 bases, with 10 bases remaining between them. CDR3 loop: CASSVAAGTEQFF. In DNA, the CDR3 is TGTGCCAGCAGCGTAGCCGCGGGGACTGAGCAGTTCTTC.

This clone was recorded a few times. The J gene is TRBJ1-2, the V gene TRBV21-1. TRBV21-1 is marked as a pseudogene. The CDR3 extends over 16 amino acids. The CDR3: CAPSGGRRGDYYGYTF. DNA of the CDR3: TGTGCCCCCTCGGGCGGGCGTAGGGGGGACTATTATGGCTACACCTTC.

This CDR3 reads CASSQGQGANNFEAFF. The CDR3, as DNA: TGCGCCAGCAGCCAAGGGCAGGGGGCGAACAATTTTGAAGCTTTCTTT. This chain joins TRBV4-3 and TRBJ1-1, with TRBD1 identical over 8 bases. Germline assignment: CDR1 LGHNA and CDR2 YSLEER. CDR3 length equals 16 residues. V was clipped by 1 base and J by 7 bases; unmatched bases: 11.

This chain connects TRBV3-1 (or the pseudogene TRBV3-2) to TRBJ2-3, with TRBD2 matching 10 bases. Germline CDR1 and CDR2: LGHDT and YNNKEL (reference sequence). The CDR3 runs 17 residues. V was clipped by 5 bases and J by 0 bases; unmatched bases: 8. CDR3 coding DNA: TGTGCCAGCAGCGAAAGGACTAGCGGAACTAGCACAGATACGCAGTATTTT. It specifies CASSERTSGTSTDTQYF.

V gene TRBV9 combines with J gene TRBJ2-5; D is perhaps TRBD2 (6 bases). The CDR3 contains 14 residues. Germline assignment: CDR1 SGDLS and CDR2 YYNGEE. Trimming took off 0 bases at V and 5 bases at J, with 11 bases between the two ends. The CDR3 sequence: CASSVAVGGETQYF. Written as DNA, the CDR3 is TGTGCCAGCAGCGTAGCTGTGGGGGGTGAGACCCAGTACTTC.

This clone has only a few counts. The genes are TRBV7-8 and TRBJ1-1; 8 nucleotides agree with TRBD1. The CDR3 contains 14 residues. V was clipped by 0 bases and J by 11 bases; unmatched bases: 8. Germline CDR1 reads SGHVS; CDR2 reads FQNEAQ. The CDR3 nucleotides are TGTGCCAGCAGCTTAGCGGAAGGGACAGGAAGGGCTTTCTTT. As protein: CASSLAEGTGRAFF.

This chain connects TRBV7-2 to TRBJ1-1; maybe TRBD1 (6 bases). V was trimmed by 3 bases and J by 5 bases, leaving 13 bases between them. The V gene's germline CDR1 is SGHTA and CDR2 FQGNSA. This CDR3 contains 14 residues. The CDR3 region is CASSLYRVGTEAFF. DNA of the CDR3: TGTGCCAGCAGCTTGTACAGGGTGGGGACTGAAGCTTTCTTT.

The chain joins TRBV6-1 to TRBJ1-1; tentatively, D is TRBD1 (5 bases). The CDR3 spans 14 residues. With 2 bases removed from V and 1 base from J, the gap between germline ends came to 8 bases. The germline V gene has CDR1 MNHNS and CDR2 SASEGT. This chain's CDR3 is CASSEIRGNTEAFF. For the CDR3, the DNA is TGTGCCAGCAGTGAAATTAGGGGGAACACTGAAGCTTTCTTT.

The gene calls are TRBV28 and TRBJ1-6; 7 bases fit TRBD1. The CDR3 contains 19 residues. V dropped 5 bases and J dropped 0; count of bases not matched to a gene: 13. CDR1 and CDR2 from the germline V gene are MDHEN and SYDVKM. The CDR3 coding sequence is TGTGCCAGCAGTCCCCCCAGATCGACAGGGAGCTCCTATAATTCACCCCTCCACTTT. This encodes CASSPPRSTGSSYNSPLHF.

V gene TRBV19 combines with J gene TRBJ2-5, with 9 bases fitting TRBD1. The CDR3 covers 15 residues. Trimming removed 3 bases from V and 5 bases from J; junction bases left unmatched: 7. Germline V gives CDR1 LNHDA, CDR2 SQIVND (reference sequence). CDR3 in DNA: TGTGCCAGTAGTATGGGGACAGGGTTAGGGGAGACCCAGTACTTC. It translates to CASSMGTGLGETQYF.

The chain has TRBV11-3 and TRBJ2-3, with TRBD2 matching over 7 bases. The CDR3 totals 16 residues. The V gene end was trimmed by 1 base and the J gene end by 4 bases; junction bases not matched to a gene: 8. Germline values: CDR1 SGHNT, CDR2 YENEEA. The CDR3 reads CASSLGARERPDTQYF. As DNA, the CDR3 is TGTGCCAGCAGCTTAGGTGCGCGGGAGAGGCCAGATACGCAGTATTTT.

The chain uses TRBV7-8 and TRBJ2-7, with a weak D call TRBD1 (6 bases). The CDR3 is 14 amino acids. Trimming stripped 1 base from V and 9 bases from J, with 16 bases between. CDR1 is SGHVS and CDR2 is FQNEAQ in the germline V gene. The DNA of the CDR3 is TGTGCCAGCAGCTTAGGGACAGCCCCTATGGTGCAGTACTTC. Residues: CASSLGTAPMVQYF.

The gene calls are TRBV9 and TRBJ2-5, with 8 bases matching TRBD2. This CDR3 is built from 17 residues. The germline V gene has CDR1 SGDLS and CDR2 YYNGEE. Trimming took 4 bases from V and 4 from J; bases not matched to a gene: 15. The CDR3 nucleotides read TGTGCCAGCAGCCTCGGGGGGGGGTCCGCCCTCGCAGAGACCCAGTACTTC. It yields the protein CASSLGGGSALAETQYF.

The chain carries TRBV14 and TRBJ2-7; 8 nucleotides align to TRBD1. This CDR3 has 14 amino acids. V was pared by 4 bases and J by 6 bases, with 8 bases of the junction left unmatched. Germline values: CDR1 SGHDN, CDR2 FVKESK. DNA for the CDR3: TGTGCCAGCAGCCTCAATCCAGGGGGCGTCGAGCAGTACTTC. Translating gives CASSLNPGGVEQYF.

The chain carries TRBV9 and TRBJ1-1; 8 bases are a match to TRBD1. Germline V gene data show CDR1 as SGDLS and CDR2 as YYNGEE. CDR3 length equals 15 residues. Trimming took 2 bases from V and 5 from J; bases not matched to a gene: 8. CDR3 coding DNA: TGTGCCAGCAGCGTGCTTACAGGGGGAGGAACTGAAGCTTTCTTT. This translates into CASSVLTGGGTEAFF. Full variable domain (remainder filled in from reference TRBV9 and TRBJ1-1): DSGVTQTPKHLITATGQRVTLRCSPRSGDLSVYWYQQSLDQGLQFLIQYYNGEERAKGNILERFSAQQFPDLHSELNLSSLELGDSALYFCASSVLTGGGTEAFFGQGTRLTVV.

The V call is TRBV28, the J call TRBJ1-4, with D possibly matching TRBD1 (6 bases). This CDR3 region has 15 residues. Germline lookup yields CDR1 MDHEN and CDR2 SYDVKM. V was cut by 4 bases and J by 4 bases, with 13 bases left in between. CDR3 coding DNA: TGTGCCAGCAGTTCCGCCGGGACAAGTAATGAAAAACTGTTTTTT. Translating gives CASSSAGTSNEKLFF.

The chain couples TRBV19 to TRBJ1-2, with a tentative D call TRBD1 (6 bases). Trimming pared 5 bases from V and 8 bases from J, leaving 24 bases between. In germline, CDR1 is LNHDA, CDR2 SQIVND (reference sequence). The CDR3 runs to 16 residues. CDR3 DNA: TGTGCCAGTAGTGCCCGGACAGCCCTCAGATCAAGCGGCTACACCTTC. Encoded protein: CASSARTALRSSGYTF.

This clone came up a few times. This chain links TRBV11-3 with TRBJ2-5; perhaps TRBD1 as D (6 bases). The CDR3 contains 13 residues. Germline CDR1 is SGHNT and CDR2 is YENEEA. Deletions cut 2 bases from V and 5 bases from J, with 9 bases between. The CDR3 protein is CASSLRGMETQYF. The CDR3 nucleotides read TGTGCCAGCAGCTTAAGGGGGATGGAGACCCAGTACTTC.

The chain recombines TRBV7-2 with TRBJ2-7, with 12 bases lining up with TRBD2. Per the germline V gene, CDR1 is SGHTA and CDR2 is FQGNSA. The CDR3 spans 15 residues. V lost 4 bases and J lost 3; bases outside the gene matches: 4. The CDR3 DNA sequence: TGTGCCAGCAGCTCCCCGGGACTAGCGGGCTACGAGCAGTACTTC. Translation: CASSSPGLAGYEQYF. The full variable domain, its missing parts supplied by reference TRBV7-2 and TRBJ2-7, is GAGVSQSPSNKVTEKGKDVELRCDPISGHTALYWYRQSLGQGLEFLIYFQGNSAPDKSGLPSDRFSAERTGGSVSTLTIQRTQQEDSAVYLCASSSPGLAGYEQYFGPGTRLTVT.